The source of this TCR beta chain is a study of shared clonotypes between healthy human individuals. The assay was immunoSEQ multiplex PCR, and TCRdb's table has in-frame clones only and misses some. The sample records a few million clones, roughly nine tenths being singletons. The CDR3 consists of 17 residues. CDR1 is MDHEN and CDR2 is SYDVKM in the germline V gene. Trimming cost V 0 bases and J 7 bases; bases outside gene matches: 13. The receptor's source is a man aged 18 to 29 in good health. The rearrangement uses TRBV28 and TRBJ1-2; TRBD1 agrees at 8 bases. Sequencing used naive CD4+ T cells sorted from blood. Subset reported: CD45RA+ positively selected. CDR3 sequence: CASSLWQGAQVLGGYTF. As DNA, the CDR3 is TGTGCCAGCAGTTTATGGCAGGGGGCGCAAGTACTGGGTGGCTACACCTTC.